This is a list of T cell receptor beta chains from one sample in a study of vaccination effects on CD4 cells after COVID-19. Assay: immunoSEQ multiplex PCR; the TCRdb copy retains only in-frame clones and omits some. The sample shows 50,000 to 65,000 clones, around 73% of them seen only once. Which antigens these TCRs recognize remains unknown. The material was CD4+ T cells from PBMCs cultured with HCoV-229E spike peptides, obtained after COVID-19 vaccination. These receptors all come from a human donor who received a COVID-19 vaccine. Each CDR3 is given with its conserved first and last residue. Fields, in order: clone size, J gene, V gene, D gene, CDR3 protein, CDR3 DNA. The D gene is left open where the match is weak. Size tells how often a clone was seen (once, few, many) or the class of an expanded clone, and some rows leave it out.

clone size: -; J gene: TRBJ2-1; V gene: TRBV19; D gene: -; CDR3 protein: CASSSTIEGEQFF; CDR3 DNA: TGTGCCAGTAGCTCAACCATCGAAGGTGAGCAGTTCTTC
clone size: -; J gene: TRBJ1-5; V gene: TRBV4-3; D gene: -; CDR3 protein: CASSQAASSSNQPQHF; CDR3 DNA: TGCGCCAGCAGCCAAGCTGCCAGCAGTAGCAATCAGCCCCAGCATTTT
clone size: -; J gene: TRBJ1-3; V gene: TRBV9; D gene: -; CDR3 protein: CASSVEMAGSGNTIYF; CDR3 DNA: TGTGCCAGCAGCGTAGAAATGGCAGGGTCTGGAAACACCATATATTTT
clone size: -; J gene: TRBJ1-3; V gene: TRBV29-1; D gene: TRBD1; CDR3 protein: CSVSGQGAGNTIYF; CDR3 DNA: TGCAGCGTTTCCGGACAGGGGGCTGGAAACACCATATATTTT
clone size: few; J gene: TRBJ1-6; V gene: TRBV20-1; D gene: -; CDR3 protein: CSASGGSPLHF; CDR3 DNA: TGCAGTGCTAGTGGGGGTTCACCCCTCCACTTT
clone size: -; J gene: TRBJ2-2; V gene: TRBV5-1; D gene: TRBD1; CDR3 protein: CASSWPGQGPNTGELFF; CDR3 DNA: TGCGCCAGCAGCTGGCCGGGACAGGGCCCGAACACCGGGGAGCTGTTTTTT
clone size: -; J gene: TRBJ1-1; V gene: TRBV5-1; D gene: TRBD1; CDR3 protein: CASSSVGQGNTEAFF; CDR3 DNA: TGCGCCAGCAGCTCGGTGGGACAGGGGAACACTGAAGCTTTCTTT
clone size: -; J gene: TRBJ1-2; V gene: TRBV5-4; D gene: -; CDR3 protein: CASSLATAAYGYTF; CDR3 DNA: TGTGCCAGCAGCTTGGCTACAGCCGCCTATGGCTACACCTTC
clone size: -; J gene: TRBJ2-5; V gene: TRBV7-9; D gene: -; CDR3 protein: CASSLLGLRGETQYF; CDR3 DNA: TGTGCCAGCAGTTTACTGGGCCTCCGCGGAGAGACCCAGTACTTC
clone size: -; J gene: TRBJ1-2; V gene: TRBV28; D gene: -; CDR3 protein: CASTAGGSYGYTF; CDR3 DNA: TGTGCCAGCACCGCGGGAGGTTCCTATGGCTACACCTTC
clone size: -; J gene: TRBJ1-3; V gene: TRBV4-1; D gene: -; CDR3 protein: CASSIWEIGNTIYF; CDR3 DNA: TGCGCCAGCAGTATTTGGGAAATTGGAAACACCATATATTTT
clone size: -; J gene: TRBJ1-4; V gene: TRBV2; D gene: -; CDR3 protein: CASSEARGINEKLFF; CDR3 DNA: TGTGCCAGCAGTGAAGCACGAGGGATTAATGAAAAACTGTTTTTT
clone size: -; J gene: TRBJ1-3; V gene: TRBV5-1; D gene: -; CDR3 protein: CASSRLEDGNTIYF; CDR3 DNA: TGCGCCAGCAGCCGTTTGGAGGACGGAAACACCATATATTTT
clone size: -; J gene: TRBJ1-1; V gene: TRBV3-1/TRBV3-2; D gene: TRBD1; CDR3 protein: CASSVSGGDTEAFF; CDR3 DNA: TGTGCCAGCAGCGTATCAGGGGGGGACACTGAAGCTTTCTTT
clone size: -; J gene: TRBJ1-2; V gene: TRBV5-6; D gene: -; CDR3 protein: CASSFRITPRGYTF; CDR3 DNA: TGTGCCAGCAGCTTCAGGATTACTCCAAGGGGCTACACCTTC
clone size: -; J gene: TRBJ2-5; V gene: TRBV7-9; D gene: TRBD1; CDR3 protein: CASGQGKETQYF; CDR3 DNA: TGTGCCAGCGGACAGGGGAAAGAGACCCAGTACTTC
clone size: -; J gene: TRBJ1-1; V gene: TRBV29-1; D gene: TRBD1; CDR3 protein: CSAEGQGHRGTEAFF; CDR3 DNA: TGCAGCGCAGAGGGACAGGGCCACCGTGGCACTGAAGCTTTCTTT
clone size: once; J gene: TRBJ1-5; V gene: TRBV7-2; D gene: TRBD1; CDR3 protein: CASSLTGGGQPQHF; CDR3 DNA: TGTGCCAGCAGCCTGACAGGGGGGGGGCAGCCCCAGCATTTT
clone size: many; J gene: TRBJ1-6; V gene: TRBV9; D gene: TRBD1; CDR3 protein: CASSRDRGNSPLHF; CDR3 DNA: TGTGCCAGCAGCCGGGACAGGGGTAATTCACCCCTCCACTTT
clone size: -; J gene: TRBJ1-2; V gene: TRBV7-2; D gene: TRBD1; CDR3 protein: CASSWTGGDSYGYTF; CDR3 DNA: TGTGCCAGCAGCTGGACAGGGGGCGATAGCTATGGCTACACCTTC
clone size: -; J gene: TRBJ1-1; V gene: TRBV5-1; D gene: TRBD1; CDR3 protein: CASSLDGQGRTEAFF; CDR3 DNA: TGCGCCAGCAGCTTGGACGGACAGGGAAGAACTGAAGCTTTCTTT
clone size: -; J gene: TRBJ1-5; V gene: TRBV6-5; D gene: -; CDR3 protein: CASNQLGAGNQPQHF; CDR3 DNA: TGTGCCAGCAATCAACTCGGGGCGGGCAATCAGCCCCAGCATTTT
clone size: -; J gene: TRBJ1-1; V gene: TRBV7-2; D gene: -; CDR3 protein: CASSPSRDTAAAEAFF; CDR3 DNA: TGTGCCAGCAGCCCGAGCCGGGACACGGCCGCGGCTGAAGCTTTCTTT
clone size: -; J gene: TRBJ2-3; V gene: TRBV2; D gene: -; CDR3 protein: CASRSGVGGGGPDTQYF; CDR3 DNA: TGTGCCAGCAGGTCCGGGGTCGGAGGGGGGGGCCCAGATACGCAGTATTTT
clone size: few; J gene: TRBJ1-1; V gene: TRBV7-8; D gene: -; CDR3 protein: CASSLFPNTEAFF; CDR3 DNA: TGTGCCAGCAGCTTATTCCCGAACACTGAAGCTTTCTTT
clone size: few; J gene: TRBJ2-1; V gene: TRBV5-1; D gene: -; CDR3 protein: CASSLEGPSSYNEQFF; CDR3 DNA: TGCGCCAGCAGCTTGGAAGGGCCCTCTTCCTACAATGAGCAGTTCTTC
clone size: -; J gene: TRBJ2-5; V gene: TRBV3-1/TRBV3-2; D gene: TRBD2; CDR3 protein: CASSLPSGGGQETQYF; CDR3 DNA: TGTGCCAGCAGCCTCCCTAGCGGGGGGGGCCAAGAGACCCAGTACTTC